A selection of T cell receptor beta chains follows, all from one sample in a study of PD-1 blockade in classical Hodgkin lymphoma. Generated by immunoSEQ multiplex PCR, the TCRdb table keeps only in-frame clones and is missing some. The data contain over 60,000 clones, about two thirds of them seen just once; the ten biggest clones take up about 9.8%. The sequenced sample was peripheral blood mononuclear cells (PBMCs), obtained before the second cycle of nivolumab. Source of these receptors: a human donor with classical Hodgkin lymphoma. The CDR3 runs from the conserved cysteine through the conserved F or W. The order of the fields is J gene, D gene, V gene, clone size, CDR3 length, CDR3 protein, CDR3 DNA. D genes are given only for firm matches. Clone sizes are given selectively: once, few, many, or a class where the clone is expanded.

>TRBJ2-5|TRBD1|TRBV4-1|-|15
CASSQVQGSGETQYF
TGCGCCAGCAGCCAGGTACAGGGGTCAGGAGAGACCCAGTACTTC
>TRBJ1-4|-|TRBV11-2|-|17
CASSLGMTRQGSEKLFF
TGTGCCAGCAGCTTAGGCATGACACGGCAAGGAAGTGAAAAACTGTTTTTT
>TRBJ2-2|TRBD1|TRBV7-3|few|16
CASSLVRGRDTGELFF
TGTGCCAGCAGCCTAGTAAGGGGGCGAGATACCGGGGAGCTGTTTTTT
>TRBJ2-3|-|TRBV6-4|-|14
CASSDSGGTDTQYF
TGTGCCAGCAGTGACTCTGGGGGTACAGATACGCAGTATTTT
>TRBJ1-1|TRBD1|TRBV27|once|19
CASSPTTPDRGRWNTEAFF
TGTGCCAGCAGTCCCACCACGCCGGACAGGGGGAGATGGAACACTGAAGCTTTCTTT
>TRBJ1-1|-|TRBV5-1|-|14
CASSLQGINTEAFF
TGCGCCAGCAGCTTGCAGGGAATTAACACTGAAGCTTTCTTT
>TRBJ2-5|TRBD1|TRBV9|-|14
CASSETGGRETQYF
TGTGCCAGCAGCGAGACAGGGGGCCGAGAGACCCAGTACTTC
>TRBJ1-4|TRBD1|TRBV2|once|16
CASRAGDRLTNEKLFF
TGTGCCAGCAGGGCCGGGGACAGGCTAACTAATGAAAAACTGTTTTTT
>TRBJ1-5|-|TRBV15|many|16
CATSRDAGTSNQPQHF
TGTGCCACCAGCAGAGATGCGGGGACGAGCAATCAGCCCCAGCATTTT
>TRBJ1-2|-|TRBV11-3|-|19
CASSLVRGPRTSGDYGYTF
TGTGCCAGCAGCTTAGTGCGAGGGCCCAGGACCTCAGGGGACTATGGCTACACCTTC
>TRBJ2-7|-|TRBV7-9|-|16
CASSLGTVSRGYEQYF
TGTGCCAGCAGCTTAGGGACCGTGTCTCGGGGCTACGAGCAGTACTTC
>TRBJ1-5|-|TRBV5-1|-|14
CASSFEGGNQPQHF
TGCGCCAGCAGCTTCGAGGGGGGTAATCAGCCCCAGCATTTT
>TRBJ1-5|-|TRBV7-8|-|12
CASSVLNQPQHF
TGTGCCAGCAGCGTGCTTAATCAGCCCCAGCATTTT
>TRBJ1-1|-|TRBV11-2|-|13
CASSWGGGSEAFF
TGTGCCAGCAGCTGGGGGGGAGGTAGTGAAGCTTTCTTT
>TRBJ1-2|-|TRBV19|-|13
CASSIIPRNGYTF
TGTGCCAGTAGTATTATTCCCAGGAATGGCTACACCTTC
>TRBJ2-1|-|TRBV7-8|-|16
CASSLEQGIGWDEQFF
TGTGCCAGCAGCTTAGAGCAGGGAATAGGTTGGGATGAGCAGTTCTTC